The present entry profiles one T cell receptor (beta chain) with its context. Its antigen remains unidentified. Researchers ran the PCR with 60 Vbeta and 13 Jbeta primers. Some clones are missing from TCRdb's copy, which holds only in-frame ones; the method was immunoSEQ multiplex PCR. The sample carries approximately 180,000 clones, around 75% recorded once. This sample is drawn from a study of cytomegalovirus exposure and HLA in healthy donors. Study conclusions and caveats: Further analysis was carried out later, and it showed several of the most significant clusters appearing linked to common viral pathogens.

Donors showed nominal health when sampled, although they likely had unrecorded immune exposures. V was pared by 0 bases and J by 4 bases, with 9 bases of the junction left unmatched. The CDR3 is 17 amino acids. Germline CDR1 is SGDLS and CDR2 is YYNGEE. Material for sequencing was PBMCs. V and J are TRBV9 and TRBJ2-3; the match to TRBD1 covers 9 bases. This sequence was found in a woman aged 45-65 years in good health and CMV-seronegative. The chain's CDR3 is CASSVGGTGPSADTQYF. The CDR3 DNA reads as TGTGCCAGCAGCGTAGGAGGGACAGGGCCGAGTGCAGATACGCAGTATTTT.